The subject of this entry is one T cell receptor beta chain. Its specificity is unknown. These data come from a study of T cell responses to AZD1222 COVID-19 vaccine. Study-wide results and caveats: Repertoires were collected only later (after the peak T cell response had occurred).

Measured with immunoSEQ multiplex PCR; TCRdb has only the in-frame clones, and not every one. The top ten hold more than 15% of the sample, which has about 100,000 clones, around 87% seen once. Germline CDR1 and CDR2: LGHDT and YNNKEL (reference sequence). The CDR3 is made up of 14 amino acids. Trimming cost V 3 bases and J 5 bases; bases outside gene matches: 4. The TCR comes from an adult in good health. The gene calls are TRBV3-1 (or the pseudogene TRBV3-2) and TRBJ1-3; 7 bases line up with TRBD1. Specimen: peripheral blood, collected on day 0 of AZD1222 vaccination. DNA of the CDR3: TGTGCCAGCAGCCACAAGGGGGCAAGAAACACCATATATTTT. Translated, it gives CASSHKGARNTIYF.